The 20 T cell receptor beta chains below come from one sample, sequenced in a study of neoadjuvant anti-PD-1 for oral cavity cancer (dated by TCRdb to 2020 to 2022). Explained via the paper, the time point label denotes: before neoadjuvant nivolumab. Libraries were built with the immunoSEQ multiplex PCR assay. The immuneACCESS repertoire file appears here via TCRdb, limited to in-frame rearrangements. These files lack a portion of the clones; in checked studies, under half of the deficit traces to unresolved V genes, and the cause of the others is not known. In this sample the table shows 17,000 or so clones, 65% to 85% of which occur a single time. The ten largest account for approximately 2.7% of the sample. The sample was PBMCs, taken before nivolumab (anti-PD-1) treatment. The receptors come from a person between 40 and 85 years old with oral cavity squamous cell carcinoma.

The rearrangement links TRBV6-1 to TRBJ2-7; possibly TRBD1 or TRBD2 for D (5 bases each). V was trimmed by 3 bases and J by 5 bases, leaving 17 bases between them. The germline CDR1 and CDR2 sequences are MNHNS and SASEGT. The CDR3 extends over 15 amino acids. CDR3 sequence (DNA): TGTGCCAGCAGTGATGGGACGGGTTCTAGCAACGAGCAGTACTTC. Protein sequence: CASSDGTGSSNEQYF.

The V call is TRBV25-1, the J call TRBJ1-5; 9 nucleotides align to TRBD1. Trimming removed 8 bases from V and 4 bases from J; junction bases left unmatched: 0. CDR3 length equals 12 residues. Germline CDR1 is MGHDK and CDR2 is SYGVNS. CDR3 sequence: CASGQGNQPQHF. CDR3 nucleotides: TGTGCCAGCGGACAGGGGAATCAGCCCCAGCATTTT.

The rearrangement joins TRBV5-1 to TRBJ2-1, with D perhaps TRBD2 (6 bases). This CDR3 region has 15 residues. With 0 bases removed from V and 2 bases from J, the gap between germline ends came to 9 bases. Looked up from germline, CDR1 is SGHRS and CDR2 is YFSETQ. The CDR3 DNA reads TGCGCCAGCAGCTTGGGCGGGGAAACCTACAATGAGCAGTTCTTC. Its translation: CASSLGGETYNEQFF.

This rearrangement joins TRBV5-1 to TRBJ2-2; D is undetermined. Deletions cut 0 bases from V and 1 base from J, with 4 bases between. CDR3 length equals 14 residues. Germline CDR1 and CDR2: SGHRS and YFSETQ. CDR3 residues: CASSLGGNTGELFF. The CDR3 nucleotides read TGCGCCAGCAGCTTGGGAGGGAACACCGGGGAGCTGTTTTTT.

This sequence joins TRBV7-2 and TRBJ1-4; D remains ambiguous. The CDR3 extends over 13 amino acids. Deletions cut 1 base from V and 9 bases from J, with 9 bases between. Germline lookup yields CDR1 SGHTA and CDR2 FQGNSA. The CDR3 protein is CASSLEARKKLFF. In DNA, the CDR3 is TGTGCCAGCAGCTTAGAGGCGCGAAAAAAACTGTTTTTT.

The chain joins TRBV11-3 to TRBJ2-3; TRBD1 matches 7 bases. The CDR3 has 16 residues. Germline loops: CDR1 SGHNT, CDR2 YENEEA. Trimming cost V 4 bases and J 2 bases; bases outside gene matches: 9. The DNA for the CDR3 is TGTGCCAGCAGCTCCGCCCGACAGGGACCCACAGATACGCAGTATTTT. This sequence encodes CASSSARQGPTDTQYF.

This clone has only a few counts. The chain couples TRBV10-3 to TRBJ1-5, with 9 positions matching TRBD1. The CDR3 loop spans 14 amino acids. The junction had 11 bases not matched to a gene; V was cut back by 10 bases and J by 7 bases. The V gene's germline CDR1 is ENHRY and CDR2 SYGVKD. The CDR3 spells CATAPQDRGQPQHF. For the CDR3, the DNA is TGTGCCACCGCTCCACAGGACAGGGGCCAGCCCCAGCATTTT.

The chain couples TRBV30 to TRBJ1-1, with 10 positions matching TRBD1. Unmatched junction bases numbered 10, after V lost 2 bases and J lost 7 bases. CDR3 length equals 15 residues. Looked up from germline, CDR1 is GTSNPN and CDR2 is SVGIG (reference sequence). This CDR3 is CAWSPLGTGANEAFF. The DNA for the CDR3 is TGTGCCTGGAGTCCCCTGGGGACAGGGGCCAATGAAGCTTTCTTT.

The rearrangement uses TRBV2 and TRBJ2-7; 10 nucleotides align to TRBD1. CDR3 length equals 14 residues. Germline lookup yields CDR1 SNHLY and CDR2 FYNNEI. Trimming cost V 5 bases and J 6 bases; bases outside gene matches: 7. CDR3: CASSTGTGAGEQYF. The CDR3 DNA sequence: TGTGCCAGCAGTACCGGGACAGGGGCAGGCGAGCAGTACTTC.

The V call is TRBV2, the J call TRBJ1-1; no reliable D call. Trimming shortened V by 7 bases and J by 0 bases, and 3 bases separated the two germline ends. From germline, CDR1 is SNHLY and CDR2 FYNNEI. This CDR3 contains 11 residues. The CDR3 sequence is CASTVNTEAFF. The CDR3 DNA sequence: TGTGCCAGCACAGTGAACACTGAAGCTTTCTTT.

The V call is TRBV7-2, the J call TRBJ1-2; maybe TRBD1 (5 bases). The CDR3 length is 14 residues. The V gene's germline CDR1 is SGHTA and CDR2 FQGNSA. The V gene lost 4 bases and the J gene lost 4 bases, with 13 bases spanning the gap. CDR3 in DNA: TGTGCCAGCAGCTATCAGCAGGGAGGCTATGGCTACACCTTC. Translating gives CASSYQQGGYGYTF.

This clone was counted between two and nine times. The chain employs TRBV11-1 and TRBJ2-1; TRBD2 matches at 9 bases. Germline assignment: CDR1 SGHAT and CDR2 FQDESV (reference sequence). The V and J ends lost 8 bases and 8 bases, in that order; junction bases with no gene match: 10. The CDR3 loop spans 14 amino acids. The CDR3 DNA reads as TGTGCCAGCGGGAGTAGCGGGAGTCGGCATGAGCAGTTCTTC. It codes for CASGSSGSRHEQFF.

This clone was detected once. This rearrangement joins TRBV6-1 to TRBJ2-3, with D uncertain. The V end lost 3 bases, the J end lost 0 bases, and 19 bases lay between the germline ends. The CDR3 contains 18 residues. Germline V gives CDR1 MNHNS, CDR2 SASEGT. CDR3 sequence: CASSEMLLDGFSTDTQYF. The CDR3 DNA is TGTGCCAGCAGTGAGATGCTACTGGACGGATTCAGCACAGATACGCAGTATTTT.

The V call is TRBV6-5, the J call TRBJ2-7, with a tentative D call TRBD2 (6 bases). The CDR3 covers 14 residues. V lost 4 bases to trimming and J lost 6 bases, with 16 bases between them. Germline V gene data show CDR1 as MNHEY and CDR2 as SVGAGI. CDR3 residues: CASSFGGRAGEQYF. CDR3 DNA: TGTGCCAGCAGTTTCGGGGGAAGGGCTGGCGAGCAGTACTTC.

This chain links TRBV7-9 with TRBJ2-7; 7 nucleotides agree with TRBD2. Unmatched junction bases numbered 2, after V lost 5 bases and J lost 4 bases. The germline V gene has CDR1 SEHNR and CDR2 FQNEAQ (reference sequence). The CDR3 has 12 amino acids. Here the CDR3 reads CASSGGVYEQYF. CDR3 DNA sequence: TGTGCCAGCAGCGGGGGGGTGTACGAGCAGTACTTC.

V is TRBV19 and J is TRBJ2-2; D remains ambiguous. Germline assignment: CDR1 LNHDA and CDR2 SQIVND (reference sequence). The V end lost 6 bases, the J end lost 2 bases, and 10 bases lay between the germline ends. The CDR3 totals 14 residues. In nucleotides, the CDR3 is TGTGCCAGTAGGTTGGACCGAAACACCGGGGAGCTGTTTTTT. It yields the protein CASRLDRNTGELFF.

This chain joins TRBV27 and TRBJ2-2; 10 positions agree with TRBD1. This CDR3 is built from 15 residues. In germline, CDR1 is MNHEY, CDR2 SMNVEV (reference sequence). Germline trimming cut 9 bases from V and 2 bases from J; bases unmatched to any gene: 6. The CDR3 sequence is CASCRDRGNTGELFF. The CDR3 region has the DNA TGTGCCAGTTGCCGGGACAGGGGAAACACCGGGGAGCTGTTTTTT.

Only a few counts were recorded for this clone. The gene calls are TRBV7-9 and TRBJ2-7; tentative D call: TRBD2 (5 bases). V lost 5 bases and J 0 bases, leaving 11 bases between the germline ends. Germline CDR1 and CDR2: SEHNR and FQNEAQ (reference sequence). There are 14 residues in the CDR3. The CDR3 DNA sequence: TGTGCCAGCAGCGCGGGTGCGACCTCCTACGAGCAGTACTTC. It translates to CASSAGATSYEQYF.

V and J are TRBV25-1 and TRBJ2-7; D might be TRBD2 (7 bases). The CDR3 has 14 amino acids. The V gene lost 5 bases and the J gene lost 6 bases, with 17 bases spanning the gap. CDR1 MGHDK and CDR2 SYGVNS come from the germline V gene. The CDR3 region is CASSYNGGRGEQYF. The CDR3 DNA reads TGTGCCAGCAGTTATAACGGGGGGCGCGGCGAGCAGTACTTC.

This rearrangement joins TRBV6-1 to TRBJ2-1; D may be TRBD2 (5 bases). With 7 bases removed from V and 7 bases from J, the gap between germline ends came to 14 bases. This CDR3 is 13 amino acids long. The germline gives CDR1 MNHNS, CDR2 SASEGT. As DNA, the CDR3 is TGTGCCAGCACTGGGTCGGGGTTGAATGAGCAGTTCTTC. Its translation: CASTGSGLNEQFF.